The clone carrying this T cell receptor beta chain has more than one count but fewer than ten. The antigen is not known. Trimming removed 4 bases from V and 5 bases from J, with 18 bases in between. The germline CDR1 and CDR2 sequences are SGHRS and YFSETQ. This CDR3 is built from 15 residues. The sample is drawn from a study of T-cell memory formation after mild COVID-19. General study points: Whether day 37 second-wave clones are SARS-CoV-2-specific was not confirmed. Detection of some responders pre-infection suggested pre-existing cross-reactive memory T cells participated.

TCRdb redid the calling of the 5' RACE reads with MiXCR, one entry per CDR3 protein. This sample carries 250,000 to 300,000 distinct CDR3 sequences, roughly 18% of them seen once, and the ten largest clones take approximately 22%. The clonotype originates from a man aged 18 to 30 who had mild COVID-19 (a few samples of this study predate the infection). Cell type and time point are not known. The gene calls are TRBV5-1 and TRBJ1-2; D is uncertain. The sample was PBMCs or a T cell subset sorted from them (not recorded which). CDR3 sequence: CASSHVPVSEYGYTF. CDR3 sequence (DNA): TGCGCCAGCAGCCACGTTCCAGTCTCGGAATATGGCTACACCTTC. Variable domain in full (rest from reference TRBV5-1 and TRBJ1-2): KAGVTQTPRYLIKTRGQQVTLSCSPISGHRSVSWYQQTPGQGLQFLFEYFSETQRNKGNFPGRFSGRQFSNSRSEMNVSTLELGDSALYLCASSHVPVSEYGYTFGSGTRLTVV.